This TCR beta chain was sequenced during a study of blood T cells in healthy people across ages. A second PCR, run for about 7 to 11 cycles, used a sample-barcoded 5' primer plus a J-beta primer mix. TCRdb independently ran MiXCR on the 5' RACE reads; one entry per CDR3 protein. The sample holds about 830,000 distinct CDR3 sequences; about 59% are singletons and the top ten take around a quarter. Every sample yielded at least 6 million isolated PBMCs. Trimming removed 5 bases at V and 8 bases at J, with 15 bases between. Per germline, CDR1 SEHNR and CDR2 FQNEAQ (reference sequence). This CDR3 spans 13 amino acids.

The rearrangement uses TRBV7-9 and TRBJ1-2; maybe TRBD1 (5 bases). This receptor was identified in a man aged 30 to 39 in good health. The sample comprised blood. The CDR3 DNA reads as TGTGCCAGCAGCGCAGCAGGGTATTACGGCTACACCTTC. This translates into CASSAAGYYGYTF.